This TCR beta chain comes out of a study of cytomegalovirus exposure and HLA in healthy donors. About the study: In a later analysis, it was reported that the approximately 110 validation repertoires had been produced on the same platform as the 670 or so repertoires belonging to the first cohort. Whole-study results and caveats: Cytomegalovirus-associated TCR beta chains were listed, numbering 150 to 200. The authors confirmed in vitro that a few CMV-associated chains were specific for CMV antigens. Most TCR sequences showed up rarely, but some public TCRs showed up in many donors.

Profiled with immunoSEQ multiplex PCR; TCRdb holds only in-frame clones, not every one. The sample lists roughly 70,000 clones, approximately 86% occurring once. The CDR3 is made up of 15 amino acids. V dropped 4 bases and J dropped 5 bases, with 18 bases sitting between them. CDR1 and CDR2 (germline): SGHDT, YYEEEE. In regard to this clone: Its matching antigen is unknown.

This TCR was sampled from a man in his thirties or forties in good health and CMV-seronegative. The chain combines TRBV5-6 with TRBJ1-1; perhaps TRBD1 as D (6 bases). What was sequenced was PBMCs. CDR3 nucleotides: TGTGCCAGCAGCGCCTACAGGGCTGGAGAAACTGAAGCTTTCTTT. The encoded protein is CASSAYRAGETEAFF.